This TCR beta chain came from a study of identical twins. The authors used template switching to add a universal primer site and gave cDNA unique molecular identifiers. TCRdb re-derived calls from the 5' RACE reads in MiXCR, one entry per CDR3 protein. The sample lists 690,000 or so distinct CDR3 sequences, roughly 8% occurring once. This clonotype was seen more than once but under ten times. What it recognizes is unknown. Mismatch with germline at one junction end may stem from a read error. CDR3 length equals 16 residues. From germline, CDR1 is LNHNV and CDR2 YYDKDF (reference sequence). Study findings and constraints: In zero-insertion analyses, partial confounding could arise from invariant MAIT and iNKT cells. Low generation probability was overrepresented in out-of-frame alpha sequences shared by twins. For cord blood, abundant beta clonotypes had fewer insertions, unlike memory repertoires, which showed none.

This sample also appeared in a second study, on yellow fever vaccine responses in identical twins.

The V call is TRBV15, the J call TRBJ2-7, with D perhaps matching TRBD2 (6 bases). The source material was PBMCs. The receptor's source is a woman younger than 30 in good health. The CDR3: CATSGEEGTSSYEQYF. The CDR3 coding sequence is TGTGCCACCAGCGGAGAGGAGGGGACGAGCTCCTACGAGCAGTACTTC.